The 28 T cell receptor beta chains presented below share a single source sample, sequenced in a study of blood T cell repertoires in COVID-19. The protocol was immunoSEQ multiplex PCR, while the TCRdb copy is restricted to in-frame clones and leaves out a portion. The sample contains hundreds of thousands of clones, roughly 89% of which appear only once. The sequencing sample was made of peripheral blood. These receptors were taken from a woman between 40 and 50 years old with COVID-19, enrolled during active disease.

The chain uses TRBV11-3 and TRBJ2-3; D gene ambiguous. The CDR3 sequence is 13 residues long. Germline CDR1 is SGHNT and CDR2 is YENEEA. V dropped 2 bases and J dropped 5 bases, with 8 bases sitting between them. The CDR3 DNA reads TGTGCCAGCAGCTTATCTTCGGGAGATACGCAGTATTTT. The encoded protein is CASSLSSGDTQYF.

V gene TRBV5-1 combines with J gene TRBJ1-5, with D maybe TRBD1 (5 bases). CDR1 SGHRS and CDR2 YFSETQ come from the germline V gene. Trimming removed 0 bases at V and 4 bases at J, with 11 bases between. CDR3 length: 15 amino acids. Written as DNA, the CDR3 is TGCGCCAGCAGCTTGGGGGGGGAGAGTAATCAGCCCCAGCATTTT. This codes for CASSLGGESNQPQHF. The entire variable domain, with the rest obtained from reference TRBV5-1 and TRBJ1-5, is as follows: KAGVTQTPRYLIKTRGQQVTLSCSPISGHRSVSWYQQTPGQGLQFLFEYFSETQRNKGNFPGRFSGRQFSNSRSEMNVSTLELGDSALYLCASSLGGESNQPQHFGDGTRLSIL.

CDR3 bases: TGCGCCAGCAGCTTGTCTAGCGGGAGAATGTACGAGCAGTACTTC. Its protein product is CASSLSSGRMYEQYF. V usage is TRBV5-1 and J usage is TRBJ2-7; TRBD2 matches at 10 bases. The germline V gene encodes CDR1 SGHRS and CDR2 YFSETQ. CDR3 length: 15 amino acids. V trimming: 1 base; J trimming: 4 bases; junction bases outside the gene matches: 5. Supplemented by reference TRBV5-1 and TRBJ2-7, the full variable domain reads KAGVTQTPRYLIKTRGQQVTLSCSPISGHRSVSWYQQTPGQGLQFLFEYFSETQRNKGNFPGRFSGRQFSNSRSEMNVSTLELGDSALYLCASSLSSGRMYEQYFGPGTRLTVT.

The chain joins TRBV19 to TRBJ1-5; no reliable D call. The ends were cut back, 5 bases at V and 1 base at J, with 15 bases in the middle. Germline assignment: CDR1 LNHDA and CDR2 SQIVND (reference sequence). This CDR3 is 16 amino acids long. The CDR3 nucleotides read TGTGCCAGTAGTCCCCCCGGAGGGAGAAGCAATCAGCCCCAGCATTTT. The encoded protein is CASSPPGGRSNQPQHF.

The chain carries TRBV7-4 and TRBJ2-7, with 10 bases fitting TRBD1. The germline CDR1 and CDR2 sequences are SGHVT and SQSDAQ. Trimming cost V 4 bases and J 3 bases; bases outside gene matches: 6. The CDR3 has 15 residues. The CDR3 loop reads CASSSTGTGDYEQYF. The CDR3 DNA sequence: TGTGCCAGCAGCTCCACCGGGACAGGGGACTACGAGCAGTACTTC.

The J gene is TRBJ2-7, the V gene TRBV28, with TRBD1 identical over 7 bases. Looked up from germline, CDR1 is MDHEN and CDR2 is SYDVKM. This CDR3 has 16 residues. J was trimmed by 2 bases and V by 5 bases; bases with no gene match: 12. CDR3 DNA sequence: TGTGCCAGCAGTCACCTCGGGGACAGCATTACCTACGAGCAGTACTTC. Translated: CASSHLGDSITYEQYF.

This sequence joins TRBV5-4 and TRBJ1-1; no reliable D call. The ends were cut back, 0 bases at V and 4 bases at J, with 7 bases in the middle. There are 13 residues in the CDR3. CDR1 SGHNT and CDR2 YYREEE come from the germline V gene (reference sequence). CDR3 in amino acids: CASSLATATEAFF. The CDR3 DNA is TGTGCCAGCAGCTTGGCAACAGCCACTGAAGCTTTCTTT.

The chain uses TRBV25-1 and TRBJ2-5; no reliable D call. V lost 8 bases and J 0 bases, leaving 10 bases between the germline ends. CDR1 and CDR2 (germline): MGHDK, SYGVNS. This CDR3 spans 13 amino acids. The CDR3 nucleotides read TGTGCCAGCCGTCCTGGGCACCAAGAGACCCAGTACTTC. It yields the protein CASRPGHQETQYF.

CDR3 amino acids: CASSDVTKNTEAFF. In DNA, the CDR3 is TGTGCCAGCAGTGACGTGACTAAGAACACTGAAGCTTTCTTT. This rearrangement joins TRBV2 to TRBJ1-1; no firm D call. The CDR3 is made up of 14 amino acids. The V gene lost 3 bases and the J gene lost 1 base, with 9 bases spanning the gap. The germline V gene encodes CDR1 SNHLY and CDR2 FYNNEI.

The V gene is TRBV6-1, the J gene TRBJ2-3; TRBD2 agrees at 9 bases. The CDR3 has 16 residues. Trimming at V came to 0 bases and at J to 5 bases, leaving 6 bases not matched to a gene. The V gene's germline CDR1 is MNHNS and CDR2 SASEGT. CDR3 residues: CASSEALQRGEDTQYF. The CDR3 region has the DNA TGTGCCAGCAGTGAAGCGCTTCAGCGGGGGGAAGATACGCAGTATTTT.

The chain couples TRBV9 to TRBJ2-7; 9 bases are shared with TRBD1. This CDR3 has 16 amino acids. Germline V gene lookup returns CDR1 SGDLS and CDR2 YYNGEE. The junction had 7 bases not matched to a gene; V was cut back by 1 base and J by 2 bases. CDR3 in amino acids: CASSVTDRGSAYEQYF. The DNA for the CDR3 is TGTGCCAGCAGCGTAACAGACAGGGGGTCAGCCTACGAGCAGTACTTC.

The rearrangement joins TRBV27 to TRBJ1-2; 10 bases are shared with TRBD1. The junction had 6 bases not matched to a gene; V was cut back by 5 bases and J by 0 bases. Germline CDR1 is MNHEY and CDR2 is SMNVEV (reference sequence). This CDR3 comprises 16 residues. The CDR3 DNA sequence: TGTGCCAGCAGTGCCACCGACAGGGGGCCTAACTATGGCTACACCTTC. It encodes CASSATDRGPNYGYTF.

The V call is TRBV11-1, the J call TRBJ2-7, with a possible D match to TRBD1 (6 bases). Germline CDR1 and CDR2: SGHAT and FQDESV (reference sequence). There are 13 residues in the CDR3. V was trimmed by 5 bases and J by 7 bases, leaving 15 bases between them. The CDR3 sequence is CASSARGTGEQYF. The CDR3 DNA reads TGTGCCAGCAGCGCCAGGGGCACGGGGGAGCAGTACTTC.

The rearrangement uses TRBV6-6 and TRBJ2-5; D is uncertain. Between the trimmed V and J ends, which lost 5 bases and 2 bases, there was a span of 9 bases. CDR3 size: 13 residues. Germline-derived CDR1 and CDR2 are MNHNY and SVGAGI (reference sequence). The CDR3 sequence is CASSPQEQETQYF. The CDR3 DNA reads as TGTGCCAGCAGTCCGCAGGAACAAGAGACCCAGTACTTC.

The V call is TRBV3-1 (or the pseudogene TRBV3-2), the J call TRBJ2-5; 7 bases fit TRBD2. The germline V gene has CDR1 LGHDT and CDR2 YNNKEL (reference sequence). J was trimmed by 2 bases and V by 4 bases; bases with no gene match: 4. This CDR3 region has 14 residues. In DNA, the CDR3 is TGTGCCAGCAGCCGCGGGACTATTCAAGAGACCCAGTACTTC. It codes for CASSRGTIQETQYF.

This clone is a singleton in its sample. The chain combines TRBV7-2 with TRBJ2-7; 8 bases fit TRBD1. This CDR3 is built from 15 residues. The germline gives CDR1 SGHTA, CDR2 FQGNSA. V gave up 1 base and J gave up 2 bases; unmatched junction bases: 4. The CDR3 DNA reads TGTGCCAGCAGCTTAGAACAGGGGGTAACCTACGAGCAGTACTTC. It encodes CASSLEQGVTYEQYF. The whole variable domain, remainder taken from reference TRBV7-2 and TRBJ2-7, is GAGVSQSPSNKVTEKGKDVELRCDPISGHTALYWYRQSLGQGLEFLIYFQGNSAPDKSGLPSDRFSAERTGGSVSTLTIQRTQQEDSAVYLCASSLEQGVTYEQYFGPGTRLTVT.

V gene TRBV30 combines with J gene TRBJ1-3; no firm D call. Trimming stripped 4 bases from V and 0 bases from J, with 16 bases between. CDR1 is GTSNPN and CDR2 is SVGIG in the germline V gene (reference sequence). This CDR3 has 16 amino acids. The CDR3 DNA reads as TGTGCCTGGAACCAACAAGTCCAGTACTCTGGAAACACCATATATTTT. This encodes CAWNQQVQYSGNTIYF.

This sequence joins TRBV9 and TRBJ1-2, with a weak D call TRBD1 (6 bases). Looked up from germline, CDR1 is SGDLS and CDR2 is YYNGEE. The CDR3 contains 12 residues. V shed 0 bases and J shed 8 bases, with 8 bases lying between them. CDR3 loop: CASSVGGQGYTF. The CDR3 nucleotides are TGTGCCAGCAGCGTAGGCGGACAGGGCTACACCTTC. The full variable domain, its missing parts supplied by reference TRBV9 and TRBJ1-2, is DSGVTQTPKHLITATGQRVTLRCSPRSGDLSVYWYQQSLDQGLQFLIQYYNGEERAKGNILERFSAQQFPDLHSELNLSSLELGDSALYFCASSVGGQGYTFGSGTRLTVV.

As for this clone: The junction departs from germline at one end; a sequencing error may be responsible. V usage is TRBV7-7 and J usage is TRBJ2-5; possibly TRBD2 for D (6 bases). The length of the CDR3 is 16 residues. Germline V CDR1 and CDR2: SSHAT, FNYEAQ (reference sequence). In nucleotides, the CDR3 is TGTGCTAGCAGCTTAGGTGTCGGTCCGGGGGAGTGGACCCAGTACTTC. Protein: CASSLGVGPGEWTQYF. Combining the CDR3 with reference TRBV7-7 and TRBJ2-5 gives the whole variable domain GAGVSQSPRYKVTKRGQDVTLRCDPISSHATLYWYQQALGQGPEFLTYFNYEAQPDKSGLPSDRFSAERPEGSISTLTIQRTEQRDSAMYRCASSLGVGPGEWTQYFGPGTRLLVL.

The rearrangement uses TRBV7-6 and TRBJ2-7; 7 nucleotides agree with TRBD1. The V segment lost 5 bases and the J segment 2 bases; nucleotides outside the gene matches: 9. This CDR3 has 15 amino acids. CDR1 and CDR2 (germline): SGHVS, FNYEAQ. The CDR3 DNA reads TGTGCCAGCAGCCGCCTCAGGGGGACCACCTACGAGCAGTACTTC. Encoded protein: CASSRLRGTTYEQYF.

The genes are TRBV18 and TRBJ1-4; D possibly corresponds to TRBD1 (6 bases). This CDR3 is 15 amino acids long. Trimming left V 5 bases short and J 6 bases short, with 16 bases between. Germline CDR1 reads KGHSH; CDR2 reads LQKENI. In DNA, the CDR3 is TGTGCCAGCTCATACCTGGACAGCACCTATGAAAAACTGTTTTTT. This sequence encodes CASSYLDSTYEKLFF.

This sequence joins TRBV28 and TRBJ2-1, with TRBD2 matching 8 bases. V shed 4 bases, J shed 1 base, and the junction held 9 bases outside the gene matches. This CDR3 comprises 17 residues. CDR1 MDHEN and CDR2 SYDVKM come from the germline V gene. CDR3 DNA sequence: TGTGCCAGCAGTTCCCGGACTAGCTCGGAATCCTACAATGAGCAGTTCTTC. It encodes CASSSRTSSESYNEQFF.

This clone was recorded a few times. V gene TRBV5-1 combines with J gene TRBJ1-5, with D maybe TRBD1 (6 bases). Trimming pared 2 bases from V and 5 bases from J, leaving 14 bases between. Germline CDR1 reads SGHRS; CDR2 reads YFSETQ. CDR3 length: 15 amino acids. The chain's CDR3 is CASSFHRENDQPQHF. The CDR3 nucleotides read TGCGCCAGCAGCTTTCACAGGGAGAATGATCAGCCCCAGCATTTT.

The V call is TRBV28, the J call TRBJ2-5; maybe TRBD2 (5 bases). CDR1 and CDR2 (germline): MDHEN, SYDVKM. The CDR3 consists of 15 residues. Trimming removed 2 bases from V and 2 bases from J, with 12 bases in between. The CDR3 loop reads CASSLNLGDQETQYF. CDR3 nucleotides: TGTGCCAGCAGTTTAAACCTGGGAGATCAAGAGACCCAGTACTTC. Using reference TRBV28 and TRBJ2-5 for the parts outside the CDR3, the full variable domain is DVKVTQSSRYLVKRTGEKVFLECVQDMDHENMFWYRQDPGLGLRLIYFSYDVKMKEKGDIPEGYSVSREKKERFSLILESASTNQTSMYLCASSLNLGDQETQYFGPGTRLLVL.

The rearrangement links TRBV7-8 to TRBJ2-1, with 8 bases that match TRBD2. This CDR3 is built from 18 residues. Per germline, CDR1 SGHVS and CDR2 FQNEAQ. V trimming: 2 bases; J trimming: 0 bases; junction bases outside the gene matches: 9. The CDR3 region is CASSLRTGGVSSYNEQFF. The CDR3 DNA reads as TGTGCCAGCAGCTTAAGGACGGGGGGGGTAAGCTCCTACAATGAGCAGTTCTTC. The full variable domain, with the rest looked up from reference TRBV7-8 and TRBJ2-1, is GAGVSQSPRYKVAKRGQDVALRCDPISGHVSLFWYQQALGQGPEFLTYFQNEAQLDKSGLPSDRFFAERPEGSVSTLKIQRTQQEDSAVYLCASSLRTGGVSSYNEQFFGPGTRLTVL.

The rearrangement joins TRBV9 to TRBJ1-5, with TRBD1 identical over 7 bases. The junction had 6 bases not matched to a gene; V was cut back by 3 bases and J by 3 bases. The V gene's germline CDR1 is SGDLS and CDR2 YYNGEE. The CDR3 is 15 residues long. CDR3 coding DNA: TGTGCCAGCAGCGCCCGACAGGGCAACAATCAGCCCCAGCATTTT. Translating gives CASSARQGNNQPQHF.

The chain employs TRBV7-2 and TRBJ2-3, with D perhaps matching TRBD1 (6 bases). The CDR3 is 13 residues long. CDR1 SGHTA and CDR2 FQGNSA come from the germline V gene. V lost 5 bases to trimming and J lost 6 bases, with 12 bases between them. The CDR3 DNA follows: TGTGCCAGCAGCGGGGGCCTGGGGGATACGCAGTATTTT. It is translated as CASSGGLGDTQYF.

The V and J genes are TRBV14 and TRBJ1-6; D unresolved. The V gene lost 0 bases and the J gene lost 0 bases, with 12 bases spanning the gap. In germline, CDR1 is SGHDN, CDR2 FVKESK. There are 18 residues in the CDR3. The CDR3 region has the DNA TGTGCCAGCAGCCAAGATGAGCGCAAAAGCTCCTATAATTCACCCCTCCACTTT. It encodes CASSQDERKSSYNSPLHF.